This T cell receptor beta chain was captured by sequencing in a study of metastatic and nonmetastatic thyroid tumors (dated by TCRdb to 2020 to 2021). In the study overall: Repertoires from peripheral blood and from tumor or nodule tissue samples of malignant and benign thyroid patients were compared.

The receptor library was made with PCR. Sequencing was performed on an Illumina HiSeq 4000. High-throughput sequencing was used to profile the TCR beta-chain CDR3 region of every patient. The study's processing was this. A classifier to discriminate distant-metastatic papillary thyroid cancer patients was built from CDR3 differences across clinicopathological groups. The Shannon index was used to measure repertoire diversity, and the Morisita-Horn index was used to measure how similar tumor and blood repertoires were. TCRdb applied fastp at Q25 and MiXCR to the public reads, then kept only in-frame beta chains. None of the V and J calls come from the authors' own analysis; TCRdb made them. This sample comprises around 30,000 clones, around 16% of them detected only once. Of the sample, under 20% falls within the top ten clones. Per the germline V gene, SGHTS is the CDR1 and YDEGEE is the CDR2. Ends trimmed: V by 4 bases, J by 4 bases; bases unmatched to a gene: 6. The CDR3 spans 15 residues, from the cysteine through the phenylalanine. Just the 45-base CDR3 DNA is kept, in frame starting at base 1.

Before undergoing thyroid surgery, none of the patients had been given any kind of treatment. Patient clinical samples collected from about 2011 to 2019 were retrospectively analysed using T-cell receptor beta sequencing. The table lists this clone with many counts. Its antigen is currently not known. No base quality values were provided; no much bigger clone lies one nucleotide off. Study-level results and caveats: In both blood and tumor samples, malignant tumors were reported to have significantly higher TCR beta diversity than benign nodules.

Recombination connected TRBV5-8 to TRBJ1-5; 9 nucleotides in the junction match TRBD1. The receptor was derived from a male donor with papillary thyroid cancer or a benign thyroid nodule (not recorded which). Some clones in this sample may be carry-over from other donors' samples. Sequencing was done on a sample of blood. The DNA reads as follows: TGTGCCAGCAGCCGGGACAGGGACACTAATCAGCCCCAGCATTTT. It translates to CASSRDRDTNQPQHF.